Below, 15 T cell receptor beta chains from the same sample are listed, as sequenced in a study of regulatory T cells in long-lasting Graves disease. Through Arm-PCR of CDR3 regions and iRepertoire HTBI primers, TCR beta libraries were built. TCRdb re-derived calls from the multiplex PCR reads in MiXCR, one entry per CDR3 protein. This table has 350,000 to 550,000 distinct CDR3 sequences, about 15% appearing once. Time point in this sample: newly diagnosed GD, antithyroid drugs for less than 3 months. Construction of the TCR library relied on RNA isolated from PBMCs. A further study also used this sample, focusing on T cells in Graves' hyperthyroidism and ophthalmopathy.

Specimen: peripheral blood mononuclear cells (PBMCs), collected at new diagnosis, from a patient treated with antithyroid drugs. The source of these receptors is a woman aged 25-40 years with Graves disease.

This clonotype was counted between two and nine times. This rearrangement joins TRBV18 to TRBJ2-7; 9 bases line up with TRBD1. Germline assignment: CDR1 KGHSH and CDR2 LQKENI. V was clipped by 3 bases and J by 0 bases; unmatched bases: 15. This CDR3 comprises 19 residues. CDR3 region: CASSPTGPGTGMSSYEQYF. The CDR3 nucleotides read TGTGCCAGCTCACCGACTGGACCCGGGACAGGGATGAGCTCCTACGAGCAGTACTTC.

The V call is TRBV20-1, the J call TRBJ2-2; 8 bases line up with TRBD2. V trimming: 1 base; J trimming: 5 bases; junction bases outside the gene matches: 6. This CDR3 is built from 15 residues. From germline, CDR1 is DFQATT and CDR2 SNEGSKA (reference sequence). CDR3 nucleotide sequence: TGCAGTGCTAGAGTATCCGGGAGGGCGACCGGGGAGCTGTTTTTT. It yields the protein CSARVSGRATGELFF.

The chain is built from TRBV7-3 and TRBJ2-7; TRBD1 might be the D (6 bases). Germline values: CDR1 SGHTA, CDR2 FQGTGA. With 2 bases removed from V and 7 bases from J, the gap between germline ends came to 24 bases. The CDR3 is 17 residues long. In nucleotides, the CDR3 is TGTGCCAGCAGCTTAGACGCGTCGGGTTATTGGGACAATGAGCAGTACTTC. It encodes CASSLDASGYWDNEQYF. The whole variable domain, remainder taken from reference TRBV7-3 and TRBJ2-7, is GAGVSQTPSNKVTEKGKYVELRCDPISGHTALYWYRQSLGQGPEFLIYFQGTGAADDSGLPNDRFFAVRPEGSVSTLKIQRTERGDSAVYLCASSLDASGYWDNEQYFGPGTRLTVT.

This sequence joins TRBV11-2 and TRBJ1-1, with D perhaps matching TRBD1 (5 bases). CDR1 and CDR2 (germline): SGHAT, FQNNGV. The V end lost 2 bases, the J end lost 1 base, and 14 bases lay between the germline ends. The CDR3 consists of 16 residues. CDR3 DNA sequence: TGTGCCAGCAGCTTATCCAGGGCCGACAGGAACACTGAAGCTTTCTTT. This encodes CASSLSRADRNTEAFF. The variable domain in full, with the rest retrieved from reference TRBV11-2 and TRBJ1-1, is EAGVAQSPRYKIIEKRQSVAFWCNPISGHATLYWYQQILGQGPKLLIQFQNNGVVDDSQLPKDRFSAERLKGVDSTLKIQPAKLEDSAVYLCASSLSRADRNTEAFFGQGTRLTVV.

Regarding this clonotype: This is likely an artifact of a read error, given a far larger clone one base away. The V gene is TRBV7-3, the J gene TRBJ1-1, with D perhaps TRBD1 (5 bases). In germline, CDR1 is SGHTA, CDR2 FQGTGA. Trimming pared 5 bases from V and 4 bases from J, leaving 14 bases between. The CDR3 is 14 residues long. The CDR3 DNA sequence: TGTGCCAGCAGCCGACGGGGGGTACCCACTGAAGCTTTCTTT. Its translation is CASSRRGVPTEAFF.

At least ten counts were recorded for this clonotype. The V and J genes are TRBV15 and TRBJ2-5, with D possibly matching TRBD2 (6 bases). This CDR3 is built from 14 residues. Trimming removed 8 bases at V and 1 base at J, with 14 bases between. Germline CDR1 LNHNV, CDR2 YYDKDF (reference sequence). The CDR3 spells CATQEGPSQETQYF. The CDR3 DNA follows: TGTGCCACCCAGGAGGGGCCCAGCCAAGAGACCCAGTACTTC.

This clonotype was picked up many times. This CDR3 is CASSPRTGTPETQYF. CDR3 bases: TGTGCCAGCAGCCCCCGGACAGGGACCCCAGAGACCCAGTACTTC. The chain uses TRBV7-9 and TRBJ2-5, with TRBD1 matching over 8 bases. V lost 5 bases to trimming and J lost 4 bases; unmatched junction nucleotides: 9. This CDR3 has 15 amino acids. From germline, CDR1 is SEHNR and CDR2 FQNEAQ (reference sequence).

The chain has TRBV10-3 and TRBJ2-7; 7 bases are a match to TRBD1. Losses at the gene ends were 8 bases for V and 5 bases for J; bases not matched to a gene: 6. This CDR3 is 12 amino acids long. Germline values: CDR1 ENHRY, CDR2 SYGVKD. CDR3 coding DNA: TGTGCCATCCGGGACAGAGGGGACGAGCAGTACTTC. Encoded protein: CAIRDRGDEQYF.

This clonotype was counted only a few times. The chain couples TRBV6-2 or TRBV6-3 to TRBJ1-6; TRBD1 matches at 11 bases. Germline V gene lookup returns CDR1 MNHEY and CDR2 SVGEGT. V trimming: 0 bases; J trimming: 6 bases; junction bases outside the gene matches: 4. The CDR3 runs 17 residues. CDR3 bases: TGTGCCAGCAGTTACTCTGGACAGGGGGCTGGTAATTCACCCCTCCACTTT. Amino acid sequence: CASSYSGQGAGNSPLHF.

V usage is TRBV9 and J usage is TRBJ1-2; the match to TRBD1 covers 7 bases. This CDR3 has 15 amino acids. Losses at the gene ends were 2 bases for V and 11 bases for J; bases not matched to a gene: 15. CDR1 is SGDLS and CDR2 is YYNGEE in the germline V gene. This CDR3 is CASSVEARDSQRYTF. For the CDR3, the DNA is TGTGCCAGCAGCGTCGAAGCCCGGGACAGTCAAAGATACACCTTC.

Regarding this clonotype: One end of the junction does not line up with germline, which may come from a read error. The genes are TRBV24-1 and TRBJ2-1; 9 nucleotides agree with TRBD1. Looked up from germline, CDR1 is KGHDR and CDR2 is SFDVKD. There are 15 residues in the CDR3. CDR3 amino acids: CATSDPGTGINERFF. CDR3 DNA: TGTGCCACCAGTGACCCCGGGACAGGGATCAATGAGCGGTTCTTC.

In this sample, this clonotype turned up many times. V usage is TRBV6-1 and J usage is TRBJ2-2; 10 bases match TRBD1. CDR3 length: 15 amino acids. From germline, CDR1 is MNHNS and CDR2 SASEGT. Trimming removed 8 bases from V and 6 bases from J; junction bases left unmatched: 9. The CDR3 here is CASRRQGAVPGELFF. The CDR3 nucleotides are TGTGCCAGCCGGAGACAGGGGGCGGTTCCCGGGGAGCTGTTTTTT.

The V and J genes are TRBV5-5 and TRBJ2-7; TRBD2 aligns across 11 bases. The CDR3 is 16 amino acids. CDR1 and CDR2 (germline): SGHKS, YYEKEE (reference sequence). J gave up 6 bases and V 7 bases, and 15 bases lay outside the gene matches. This chain's CDR3 is CASARGLAGGIGEQYF. For the CDR3, the DNA is TGTGCCAGCGCCCGCGGGCTAGCGGGAGGTATCGGCGAGCAGTACTTC.

The rearrangement joins TRBV7-2 to TRBJ2-1; D assignment may be TRBD1 or TRBD2 (7 bases each). The germline V gene encodes CDR1 SGHTA and CDR2 FQGNSA. This CDR3 has 15 amino acids. The V gene lost 5 bases and the J gene lost 8 bases, with 19 bases spanning the gap. CDR3 DNA: TGTGCCAGCAGCCCAGGGGGACTAAGAATGGATGAGCAGTTCTTC. It yields the protein CASSPGGLRMDEQFF.

Here the CDR3 DNA reads TGCGCCAGCAGCTTGGAACCAATGGAGACTGAAGCTTTCTTT. As protein: CASSLEPMETEAFF. J is TRBJ1-1 and V is TRBV5-1; D gene ambiguous. This CDR3 is built from 14 residues. V lost 0 bases and J 5 bases, leaving 11 bases between the germline ends. From germline, CDR1 is SGHRS and CDR2 YFSETQ.